The 32 T cell receptor beta chains in this list originate from one sample, sequenced in a study of blood T cell repertoires in COVID-19. The method was immunoSEQ multiplex PCR; TCRdb's version includes in-frame clones alone and lacks a portion of them. The data hold some 250,000 clones, with 65% to 85% observed a single time. Sample: peripheral blood. These receptors all come from a man between 45 and 60 years old with active or convalescent COVID-19.

The rearrangement joins TRBV7-2 to TRBJ2-1, with 7 bases fitting TRBD1. Trimming at V came to 4 bases and at J to 5 bases, leaving 11 bases not matched to a gene. Germline loops: CDR1 SGHTA, CDR2 FQGNSA. This CDR3 is built from 16 residues. The CDR3 is CASSWNTGALNNEQFF. The CDR3 coding sequence is TGTGCCAGCAGCTGGAATACAGGGGCGTTGAACAATGAGCAGTTCTTC.

The CDR3 nucleotides are TGCAGTGCTAGCTATGGGCGGGAGCTGTTTTTT. As protein: CSASYGRELFF. The chain couples TRBV20-1 to TRBJ2-2, with no clear D. The CDR3 contains 11 residues. Germline CDR1 is DFQATT and CDR2 is SNEGSKA (reference sequence). The V gene lost 3 bases and the J gene lost 9 bases, with 8 bases spanning the gap.

The V call is TRBV2, the J call TRBJ1-4; D unresolved. The CDR3 length is 15 residues. Trimming took off 6 bases at V and 1 base at J, with 12 bases between the two ends. Germline loops: CDR1 SNHLY, CDR2 FYNNEI. The CDR3 DNA sequence: TGTGCCAGCAGCACAGCACTGGTAACTAATGAAAAACTGTTTTTT. It translates to CASSTALVTNEKLFF.

V is TRBV6-5 and J is TRBJ2-7; 8 nucleotides align to TRBD1. Germline CDR1 is MNHEY and CDR2 is SVGAGI. The CDR3 totals 13 residues. Trimming took 6 bases from V and 5 from J; bases not matched to a gene: 6. DNA of the CDR3: TGTGCCAGCAGGAGCAGGGGGCAGAACGAGCAGTACTTC. It encodes CASRSRGQNEQYF.

The rearrangement links TRBV7-8 to TRBJ1-5; D unresolved. The germline gives CDR1 SGHVS, CDR2 FQNEAQ. This CDR3 comprises 13 residues. V was clipped by 1 base and J by 4 bases, with 5 bases between them. The DNA for the CDR3 is TGTGCCAGCAGCTTAGGGCAGAATCAGCCCCAGCATTTT. It specifies CASSLGQNQPQHF.

The V and J genes are TRBV5-8 and TRBJ1-2; 7 bases are a match to TRBD1. Germline CDR1 is SGHTS and CDR2 is YDEGEE. The CDR3 loop spans 18 amino acids. V gave up 4 bases and J gave up 0 bases; unmatched junction bases: 15. In DNA form, the CDR3 reads TGTGCCAGCAGCAAGGTTCCGGGACAGAGCTACACTAACTATGGCTACACCTTC. Its translation: CASSKVPGQSYTNYGYTF.

V is TRBV7-2 and J is TRBJ2-1; D uncertain. This CDR3 spans 13 amino acids. V shed 3 bases and J shed 9 bases, with 12 bases lying between them. Germline CDR1 SGHTA, CDR2 FQGNSA. The CDR3 region has the DNA TGTGCCAGCAGCTTCCTCGGGTCCACTGAGCAGTTCTTC. This translates into CASSFLGSTEQFF. The full variable domain, completed using reference TRBV7-2 and TRBJ2-1, is GAGVSQSPSNKVTEKGKDVELRCDPISGHTALYWYRQSLGQGLEFLIYFQGNSAPDKSGLPSDRFSAERTGGSVSTLTIQRTQQEDSAVYLCASSFLGSTEQFFGPGTRLTVL.

The chain employs TRBV28 and TRBJ1-4, with D possibly TRBD1 on 6 matching bases. The CDR3 has 14 residues. Germline V lookup: CDR1 MDHEN, CDR2 SYDVKM. V lost 2 bases and J 8 bases, leaving 12 bases between the germline ends. The CDR3 sequence: CASSLQGLGEKLFF. The DNA for the CDR3 is TGTGCCAGCAGTTTACAGGGGCTGGGAGAAAAACTGTTTTTT.

The chain carries TRBV12-3 or TRBV12-4 and TRBJ2-2, with 8 bases aligning to TRBD2. The CDR3 has 13 residues. The junction had 6 bases not matched to a gene; V was cut back by 7 bases and J by 8 bases. CDR3 sequence reads: CASNSGVGGELFF. DNA of the CDR3: TGTGCCAGCAATAGCGGGGTAGGGGGGGAGCTGTTTTTT.

The chain has TRBV5-4 and TRBJ2-5; 8 bases match TRBD2. Trimming took 4 bases from V and 3 from J; bases not matched to a gene: 11. Looked up from germline, CDR1 is SGHNT and CDR2 is YYREEE (reference sequence). The CDR3 is 16 residues long. CDR3 residues: CASSKTGGFGEETQYF. CDR3 bases: TGTGCCAGCAGCAAAACGGGGGGGTTTGGAGAAGAGACCCAGTACTTC.

The CDR3 here is CSVVSQFNEKLFF. The DNA for the CDR3 is TGCAGCGTTGTATCACAGTTTAATGAAAAACTGTTTTTT. The chain joins TRBV29-1 to TRBJ1-4; D gene uncertain. V was pared by 4 bases and J by 4 bases, with 10 bases between. Germline CDR1 and CDR2: SQVTM and ANQGSEA. There are 13 residues in the CDR3.

Only one count was recorded for this clone. The chain links TRBV13 to TRBJ1-6, with 8 bases matching TRBD1. The CDR3 spans 14 residues. Losses at the gene ends were 6 bases for V and 8 bases for J; bases not matched to a gene: 6. Germline-derived CDR1 and CDR2 are PRHDT and FYEKMQ (reference sequence). The CDR3 here is CASSLDRADSPLHF. In DNA form, the CDR3 reads TGTGCCAGCAGTCTGGACAGGGCGGATTCACCCCTCCACTTT.

The chain has TRBV5-4 and TRBJ2-7, with 8 nucleotides matching TRBD1. Germline loops: CDR1 SGHNT, CDR2 YYREEE (reference sequence). J lost 7 bases, V lost 4 bases, and 13 bases had no gene match. The CDR3 sequence is 15 residues long. The DNA of the CDR3 is TGTGCCAGCAGCCCGACAGGGGCTCCCCCCGAAGAGCAGTACTTC. Translating it yields CASSPTGAPPEEQYF.

This clone was seen just once. The chain combines TRBV5-8 with TRBJ1-6; tentative D call: TRBD1 (6 bases). This CDR3 is 14 amino acids long. Trimming shortened V by 3 bases and J by 7 bases, and 11 bases separated the two germline ends. Germline CDR1 and CDR2: SGHTS and YDEGEE. The DNA of the CDR3 is TGTGCCAGCAGCTCCGGACAGAACAATTCACCCCTCCACTTT. Protein: CASSSGQNNSPLHF. The whole variable domain, remainder taken from reference TRBV5-8 and TRBJ1-6, is EAGVTQSPTHLIKTRGQQATLRCSPISGHTSVYWYQQALGLGLQFLLWYDEGEERNRGNFPPRFSGRQFPNYSSELNVNALELEDSALYLCASSSGQNNSPLHFGNGTRLTVT.

In its sample, this clone was seen a few times. The rearrangement links TRBV5-4 to TRBJ2-3, with a possible D match to TRBD1 (5 bases). The CDR3 loop spans 15 amino acids. The germline V and J ends were trimmed by 4 bases and 1 base, with 13 bases remaining between them. Germline-derived CDR1 and CDR2 are SGHNT and YYREEE (reference sequence). CDR3 in amino acids: CASSGQGPGTDTQYF. CDR3 nucleotide sequence: TGTGCCAGCAGCGGACAAGGCCCCGGCACAGATACGCAGTATTTT.

V usage is TRBV2 and J usage is TRBJ1-4, with 9 bases aligning to TRBD1. The CDR3 is made up of 14 amino acids. Germline trimming cut 7 bases from V and 5 bases from J; bases unmatched to any gene: 5. CDR1 is SNHLY, CDR2 FYNNEI, per germline. The CDR3 sequence is CASKPGQGNEKLFF. The CDR3 DNA reads as TGTGCCAGCAAGCCGGGACAGGGAAATGAAAAACTGTTTTTT.

This clone was picked up a small number of times. The chain recombines TRBV5-1 with TRBJ2-5; possible D gene TRBD1, 7 bases. CDR1 is SGHRS and CDR2 is YFSETQ in the germline V gene. The V and J ends lost 4 bases and 5 bases respectively, with 15 bases between them. This CDR3 contains 14 residues. The CDR3 spells CASSMEGAGETQYF. The CDR3 DNA follows: TGCGCCAGCAGCATGGAGGGGGCTGGGGAGACCCAGTACTTC.

The rearrangement links TRBV12-3 or TRBV12-4 to TRBJ1-5; D not certain. V was clipped by 9 bases and J by 0 bases, with 6 bases between them. This CDR3 is 12 amino acids long. CDR3 region: CASCYSNQPQHF. CDR3 bases: TGTGCCAGTTGTTATAGCAATCAGCCCCAGCATTTT.

This rearrangement joins TRBV5-4 to TRBJ2-3, with 8 bases that match TRBD2. CDR1 SGHNT and CDR2 YYREEE come from the germline V gene (reference sequence). V was clipped by 2 bases and J by 0 bases; unmatched bases: 8. CDR3 size: 17 residues. CDR3 protein: CASSLPSGGFSTDTQYF. The CDR3 DNA reads TGTGCCAGCAGCTTACCGAGCGGGGGATTTAGCACAGATACGCAGTATTTT.

This chain links TRBV7-3 with TRBJ2-5, with D perhaps matching TRBD1 (6 bases). Germline V lookup: CDR1 SGHTA, CDR2 FQGTGA. CDR3 length: 13 amino acids. Trimming cost V 0 bases and J 10 bases, with 12 bases left between them. The CDR3 loop is CASSLTIGGDQYF. CDR3 in DNA: TGTGCCAGCAGCTTAACGATAGGGGGTGACCAGTACTTC.

Worth noting for this clone: The sample has other DNA sequences that encode this CDR3 too. The chain recombines TRBV12-3 or TRBV12-4 with TRBJ2-1; maybe TRBD1 (5 bases). This CDR3 contains 12 residues. V gave up 5 bases and J gave up 4 bases, with 6 bases separating them. The CDR3 region is CASSPGYNEQFF. Here the CDR3 DNA reads TGTGCCAGCAGTCCAGGGTACAATGAGCAGTTCTTC.

Worth noting for this clone: Other nucleotide sequences from this sample produce the same CDR3. V and J are TRBV29-1 and TRBJ2-3; D call uncertain. The CDR3 is 12 amino acids. Germline V lookup: CDR1 SQVTM, CDR2 ANQGSEA. V gave up 4 bases and J gave up 0 bases, with 5 bases separating them. CDR3 nucleotide sequence: TGCAGCGTTGCCCCGAGCACAGATACGCAGTATTTT. Residues: CSVAPSTDTQYF.

The V and J genes are TRBV10-3 and TRBJ2-7, with 7 bases lining up with TRBD1. The trim removed 6 bases at V and 2 bases at J, leaving 10 bases unmatched. The CDR3 spans 15 residues. CDR1 is ENHRY and CDR2 is SYGVKD in the germline V gene. The DNA for the CDR3 is TGTGCCATCAGCAGACAAACAGGGGTGCCCTACGAGCAGTACTTC. This translates into CAISRQTGVPYEQYF.

The V call is TRBV5-1, the J call TRBJ2-3; 10 positions agree with TRBD1. Trimming removed 0 bases from V and 3 bases from J; junction bases left unmatched: 4. Germline loops: CDR1 SGHRS, CDR2 YFSETQ. The CDR3 spans 16 residues. The CDR3 DNA is TGCGCCAGCAGCTTGGAAGGACAGGGGGTAACAGATACGCAGTATTTT. Its translation: CASSLEGQGVTDTQYF.

V and J are TRBV28 and TRBJ2-2, with 9 bases that match TRBD1. The CDR3 has 15 amino acids. CDR1 is MDHEN and CDR2 is SYDVKM in the germline V gene. With 8 bases clipped from V and 4 bases from J, the junction kept 8 bases outside the gene matches. The CDR3 coding sequence is TGTGCCAGCCAACCGGGACAGGGATTCACCGGGGAGCTGTTTTTT. Its translation: CASQPGQGFTGELFF. Supplemented by reference TRBV28 and TRBJ2-2, the full variable domain reads DVKVTQSSRYLVKRTGEKVFLECVQDMDHENMFWYRQDPGLGLRLIYFSYDVKMKEKGDIPEGYSVSREKKERFSLILESASTNQTSMYLCASQPGQGFTGELFFGEGSRLTVL.

This chain uses TRBV6-2 or TRBV6-3 with TRBJ1-1; 7 bases match TRBD1. V was clipped by 2 bases and J by 7 bases; unmatched bases: 10. Germline V gene lookup returns CDR1 MNHEY and CDR2 SVGEGT. CDR3 length: 15 amino acids. The CDR3 DNA follows: TGTGCCAGCAGTTACCCGGGACAGCAGGACGGTGAAGCTTTCTTT. Its protein is CASSYPGQQDGEAFF.

This rearrangement joins TRBV28 to TRBJ1-1, with TRBD1 matching 8 bases. CDR1 and CDR2 (germline): MDHEN, SYDVKM. The CDR3 loop spans 15 amino acids. The ends lost 6 bases at V and 2 bases at J; junction bases unmatched: 8. CDR3 in DNA: TGTGCCAGCAGACTTCAGGGGGCCTCAAACACTGAAGCTTTCTTT. This gives the protein CASRLQGASNTEAFF.

In this sample, this clone turned up a few times. The genes are TRBV7-2 and TRBJ1-5; TRBD1 matches 8 bases. The CDR3 length is 16 residues. Trimming at V came to 0 bases and at J to 7 bases, leaving 8 bases not matched to a gene. Germline CDR1 SGHTA, CDR2 FQGNSA. This CDR3 is CASSLASQGAGQPQHF. The CDR3 nucleotides read TGTGCCAGCAGCTTAGCCAGCCAGGGGGCAGGACAGCCCCAGCATTTT.

The gene calls are TRBV4-3 and TRBJ1-2; 8 nucleotides align to TRBD1. CDR3 size: 16 residues. After removal of 0 bases from V and 4 bases from J, the junction contained 7 bases not matched to a gene. Germline values: CDR1 LGHNA, CDR2 YSLEER. The CDR3 is CASSQDLDRGFYGYTF. The CDR3 region has the DNA TGCGCCAGCAGCCAAGACCTCGACAGGGGCTTCTATGGCTACACCTTC.

The V call is TRBV5-5, the J call TRBJ1-1; D may be TRBD1 (5 bases). The ends were cut back, 4 bases at V and 6 bases at J, with 13 bases in the middle. Germline CDR1 reads SGHKS; CDR2 reads YYEKEE (reference sequence). The CDR3 extends over 13 amino acids. The CDR3 DNA reads TGTGCCAGCAGCCTGGGGCCGATTGCTGAAGCTTTCTTT. Translation: CASSLGPIAEAFF.

V and J are TRBV4-3 and TRBJ2-4; TRBD1 agrees at 11 bases. This CDR3 is 16 amino acids long. Trimming at V came to 5 bases and at J to 7 bases, leaving 10 bases not matched to a gene. Germline assignment: CDR1 LGHNA and CDR2 YSLEER. CDR3: CASSYSDRGQGNIQYF. In DNA, the CDR3 is TGCGCCAGCAGCTATTCGGACAGGGGGCAGGGCAACATTCAGTACTTC.

The V call is TRBV6-4, the J call TRBJ2-1; D is perhaps TRBD1 (5 bases). The germline V and J ends were trimmed by 7 bases and 4 bases, with 14 bases remaining between them. CDR1 MRHNA and CDR2 SNTAGT come from the germline V gene. This CDR3 has 14 amino acids. CDR3 amino acids: CASKAVPGYNEQFF. DNA of the CDR3: TGTGCCAGCAAGGCAGTCCCAGGGTACAATGAGCAGTTCTTC.